This is a list of T cell receptor beta chains from one sample in a study of cytomegalovirus exposure and HLA in healthy donors. Assay used: immunoSEQ multiplex PCR; TCRdb lists only in-frame clones, some missing. The sample records tens of thousands of clones, 70% to 90% being singletons. Material for sequencing was PBMCs. These receptors all come from a human donor in good health. CDR3s include the opening cysteine and the closing phenylalanine or tryptophan. D genes are given only for firm matches. Only some rows state a clone size, as once, few, many or a class for expanded clones.

j_call: TRBJ1-2
v_call: TRBV11-2
d_call: TRBD1
clone_size: .
cdr3_aa: CASSSPRTGGGYGYTF
cdr3_nt: TGTGCCAGCAGCTCTCCCCGGACAGGGGGAGGGTATGGCTACACCTTC

j_call: TRBJ1-6
v_call: TRBV7-9
d_call: .
clone_size: .
cdr3_aa: CASSLAPRLGGSYNSPLHF
cdr3_nt: TGTGCCAGCAGCTTAGCGCCACGCCTTGGAGGATCCTATAATTCACCCCTCCACTTT

j_call: TRBJ1-6
v_call: TRBV5-1
d_call: TRBD1
clone_size: .
cdr3_aa: CASSYTGTVGSPLHF
cdr3_nt: TGCGCCAGCAGCTATACCGGGACAGTCGGGTCACCCCTCCACTTT

j_call: TRBJ1-1
v_call: TRBV27
d_call: .
clone_size: .
cdr3_aa: CASSLRPLGDTEAFF
cdr3_nt: TGTGCCAGCAGTCTCCGACCACTCGGGGACACTGAAGCTTTCTTT

j_call: TRBJ2-1
v_call: TRBV5-1
d_call: .
clone_size: .
cdr3_aa: CASSLNWGLPGNEQFF
cdr3_nt: TGCGCCAGCAGCTTGAATTGGGGGCTCCCCGGCAATGAGCAGTTCTTC

j_call: TRBJ2-5
v_call: TRBV6-5
d_call: TRBD2
clone_size: .
cdr3_aa: CASTGTGGRETQYF
cdr3_nt: TGTGCCAGCACCGGGACGGGGGGGAGAGAGACCCAGTACTTC

j_call: TRBJ1-4
v_call: TRBV30
d_call: .
clone_size: .
cdr3_aa: CAGNTGDNEKLFF
cdr3_nt: TGTGCCGGAAACACAGGCGATAATGAAAAACTGTTTTTT

j_call: TRBJ2-4
v_call: TRBV7-2
d_call: TRBD1
clone_size: .
cdr3_aa: CASSFVGQGGNIQYF
cdr3_nt: TGTGCCAGCAGCTTCGTAGGACAGGGGGGAAACATTCAGTACTTC

j_call: TRBJ2-7
v_call: TRBV5-1
d_call: TRBD1
clone_size: .
cdr3_aa: CASSFGGWDSPYEQYF
cdr3_nt: TGCGCCAGCAGCTTTGGGGGATGGGACAGCCCTTACGAGCAGTACTTC

j_call: TRBJ2-2
v_call: TRBV5-1
d_call: .
clone_size: .
cdr3_aa: CASSLGQYNTGELFF
cdr3_nt: TGCGCCAGCAGCTTGGGGCAGTACAACACCGGGGAGCTGTTTTTT

j_call: TRBJ2-3
v_call: TRBV7-9
d_call: TRBD2
clone_size: once
cdr3_aa: CASVTLAGGTDTQYF
cdr3_nt: TGTGCCAGCGTCACGTTAGCGGGGGGAACAGATACGCAGTATTTT

j_call: TRBJ2-1
v_call: TRBV10-3
d_call: TRBD2
clone_size: once
cdr3_aa: CAISVLAGNNEQFF
cdr3_nt: TGTGCCATCAGCGTCCTAGCGGGGAACAATGAGCAGTTCTTC

j_call: TRBJ1-5
v_call: TRBV19
d_call: .
clone_size: .
cdr3_aa: CASSISGGDSNQPQHF
cdr3_nt: TGTGCCAGTAGTATAAGCGGGGGAGATAGCAATCAGCCCCAGCATTTT

j_call: TRBJ2-3
v_call: TRBV5-1
d_call: TRBD2
clone_size: .
cdr3_aa: CASSLSGGSTDTQYF
cdr3_nt: TGCGCCAGCAGCTTGTCGGGGGGAAGCACAGATACGCAGTATTTT

j_call: TRBJ2-1
v_call: TRBV7-9
d_call: TRBD2
clone_size: .
cdr3_aa: CASSPGSSGVNNEQFF
cdr3_nt: TGTGCCAGCAGCCCCGGATCTAGCGGGGTTAACAATGAGCAGTTCTTC

j_call: TRBJ2-2
v_call: TRBV10-3
d_call: TRBD2
clone_size: .
cdr3_aa: CAISVTSGGAETGELFF
cdr3_nt: TGTGCCATCAGTGTGACTAGCGGGGGGGCCGAAACCGGGGAGCTGTTTTTT

j_call: TRBJ2-7
v_call: TRBV27
d_call: TRBD1
clone_size: few
cdr3_aa: CASSLPGQGSCEQYF
cdr3_nt: TGTGCCAGCAGTTTACCGGGACAGGGATCCTGCGAGCAGTACTTC

j_call: TRBJ2-1
v_call: TRBV2
d_call: TRBD1
clone_size: .
cdr3_aa: CASIGQGAIGEQFF
cdr3_nt: TGTGCCAGCATCGGACAGGGGGCAATTGGTGAGCAGTTCTTC

j_call: TRBJ2-7
v_call: TRBV7-6
d_call: .
clone_size: .
cdr3_aa: CASSLAHSEQYF
cdr3_nt: TGTGCCAGCAGCTTAGCCCACAGCGAGCAGTACTTC

j_call: TRBJ2-3
v_call: TRBV19
d_call: .
clone_size: .
cdr3_aa: CASSTQGTDTQYF
cdr3_nt: TGTGCCAGTAGCACCCAGGGCACAGATACGCAGTATTTT

j_call: TRBJ2-5
v_call: TRBV7-6
d_call: TRBD2
clone_size: .
cdr3_aa: CASSFRAIGLGQETQYF
cdr3_nt: TGTGCCAGCAGCTTCCGGGCAATCGGACTAGGACAAGAGACCCAGTACTTC

j_call: TRBJ1-1
v_call: TRBV18
d_call: .
clone_size: .
cdr3_aa: CASSPISWGETPNTEAFF
cdr3_nt: TGTGCCAGCTCACCCATTTCCTGGGGGGAAACCCCGAACACTGAAGCTTTCTTT

j_call: TRBJ2-2
v_call: TRBV18
d_call: TRBD2
clone_size: .
cdr3_aa: CASSPKGGGEDTGELFF
cdr3_nt: TGTGCCAGCTCACCAAAGGGCGGGGGAGAAGACACCGGGGAGCTGTTTTTT

j_call: TRBJ2-5
v_call: TRBV5-4
d_call: .
clone_size: few
cdr3_aa: CASSLEAERRETQYF
cdr3_nt: TGTGCCAGCAGCTTGGAGGCGGAGCGTCGAGAGACCCAGTACTTC

j_call: TRBJ2-7
v_call: TRBV6-6
d_call: TRBD1
clone_size: .
cdr3_aa: CASSYGQGKGYEQYF
cdr3_nt: TGTGCCAGCAGTTACGGACAGGGAAAAGGCTACGAGCAGTACTTC

j_call: TRBJ2-1
v_call: TRBV5-4
d_call: TRBD2
clone_size: once
cdr3_aa: CASSLTTSWGNEQFF
cdr3_nt: TGTGCCAGCAGCCTAACGACTAGCTGGGGCAATGAGCAGTTCTTC

j_call: TRBJ2-2
v_call: TRBV9
d_call: .
clone_size: .
cdr3_aa: CASSAPKGVAGELFF
cdr3_nt: TGTGCCAGCAGCGCCCCTAAGGGGGTTGCCGGGGAGCTGTTTTTT

j_call: TRBJ1-2
v_call: TRBV9
d_call: .
clone_size: .
cdr3_aa: CASSVQGSQDYGYTF
cdr3_nt: TGTGCCAGCAGCGTCCAGGGGAGTCAAGACTATGGCTACACCTTC

j_call: TRBJ1-2
v_call: TRBV6-6
d_call: .
clone_size: .
cdr3_aa: CASSLLQGNYGYPF
cdr3_nt: TGTGCCAGCAGTTTGTTACAGGGTAACTATGGCTACCCCTTC

j_call: TRBJ1-2
v_call: TRBV28
d_call: TRBD1
clone_size: .
cdr3_aa: CASSLSPGGQDNGYPF
cdr3_nt: TGTGCCAGCAGTTTATCCCCCGGTGGACAGGACAATGGCTACCCCTTC

j_call: TRBJ2-7
v_call: TRBV5-1
d_call: .
clone_size: .
cdr3_aa: CASSPTGRYEQYF
cdr3_nt: TGCGCCAGCAGCCCGACAGGGAGGTACGAGCAGTACTTC

j_call: TRBJ1-5
v_call: TRBV6-5
d_call: .
clone_size: few
cdr3_aa: CASRDLGGNQPQHF
cdr3_nt: TGTGCCAGCAGGGATCTTGGCGGGAATCAGCCCCAGCATTTT

j_call: TRBJ2-2
v_call: TRBV4-1
d_call: TRBD2
clone_size: once
cdr3_aa: CASSQVTSGNTGELFF
cdr3_nt: TGCGCCAGCAGCCAAGTGACTAGCGGGAACACCGGGGAGCTGTTTTTT

j_call: TRBJ2-7
v_call: TRBV7-3
d_call: TRBD2
clone_size: .
cdr3_aa: CASSLRGGDYEQYF
cdr3_nt: TGTGCCAGCAGCTTAAGGGGAGGGGACTACGAGCAGTACTTC

j_call: TRBJ2-7
v_call: TRBV6-5
d_call: TRBD1
clone_size: .
cdr3_aa: CASSATGPYEQYF
cdr3_nt: TGTGCCAGCAGCGCGACAGGGCCCTACGAGCAGTACTTC

j_call: TRBJ2-7
v_call: TRBV11-2
d_call: .
clone_size: .
cdr3_aa: CASSLERLAYEQYF
cdr3_nt: TGTGCCAGCAGCTTAGAAAGACTAGCCTACGAGCAGTACTTC

j_call: TRBJ1-1
v_call: TRBV9
d_call: .
clone_size: once
cdr3_aa: CASSAYKGDMNTEAFF
cdr3_nt: TGTGCCAGCAGCGCGTACAAAGGGGACATGAACACTGAAGCTTTCTTT

j_call: TRBJ1-6
v_call: TRBV18
d_call: TRBD1
clone_size: few
cdr3_aa: CASSPGQDNSPLHF
cdr3_nt: TGTGCCAGCTCACCGGGACAGGATAATTCACCCCTCCACTTT

j_call: TRBJ2-7
v_call: TRBV14
d_call: TRBD1
clone_size: .
cdr3_aa: CASSQGTGDYEQHF
cdr3_nt: TGTGCCAGCAGCCAAGGGACAGGGGACTACGAGCAGCACTTC

j_call: TRBJ2-5
v_call: TRBV4-3
d_call: TRBD1
clone_size: once
cdr3_aa: CASSQGQGRRPQYF
cdr3_nt: TGCGCCAGCAGCCAAGGACAGGGCAGGAGGCCCCAGTACTTC

j_call: TRBJ1-6
v_call: TRBV5-1
d_call: .
clone_size: .
cdr3_aa: CASSLDPGRRYNSPLHF
cdr3_nt: TGCGCCAGCAGCTTGGATCCAGGTCGACGGTATAATTCACCCCTCCACTTT

j_call: TRBJ2-7
v_call: TRBV5-1
d_call: .
clone_size: .
cdr3_aa: CASSLDRVGEQYF
cdr3_nt: TGCGCCAGCAGCTTGGACAGGGTGGGCGAGCAGTACTTC

j_call: TRBJ1-4
v_call: TRBV29-1
d_call: .
clone_size: .
cdr3_aa: CSAGIGSDKLFF
cdr3_nt: TGCAGCGCGGGGATAGGGAGTGATAAACTGTTTTTT

j_call: TRBJ2-3
v_call: TRBV4-3
d_call: .
clone_size: .
cdr3_aa: CASSQDRAGRTDTQYF
cdr3_nt: TGCGCCAGCAGCCAAGATCGTGCGGGGAGGACAGATACGCAGTATTTT

j_call: TRBJ2-7
v_call: TRBV6-1
d_call: TRBD1
clone_size: once
cdr3_aa: CASTGTGRHEQYF
cdr3_nt: TGTGCCAGCACCGGGACAGGGCGGCACGAGCAGTACTTC

j_call: TRBJ1-6
v_call: TRBV7-9
d_call: TRBD1
clone_size: .
cdr3_aa: CASSPPGGQGVSPLHF
cdr3_nt: TGTGCCAGCAGCCCCCCCGGTGGGCAGGGGGTGTCACCCCTCCACTTT

j_call: TRBJ1-2
v_call: TRBV28
d_call: .
clone_size: .
cdr3_aa: CASSRGRASGVYGYTF
cdr3_nt: TGTGCCAGCAGTAGGGGGAGGGCCAGTGGAGTCTATGGCTACACCTTC

j_call: TRBJ1-2
v_call: TRBV2
d_call: .
clone_size: once
cdr3_aa: CASSDNTGRLGTNYGYTF
cdr3_nt: TGTGCCAGCAGCGATAATACAGGCCGACTGGGAACTAACTATGGCTACACCTTC

j_call: TRBJ1-4
v_call: TRBV5-1
d_call: .
clone_size: once
cdr3_aa: CASSLEGQATNEKLFF
cdr3_nt: TGCGCCAGCAGCTTGGAAGGACAAGCAACTAATGAAAAACTGTTTTTT

j_call: TRBJ1-1
v_call: TRBV7-3
d_call: .
clone_size: .
cdr3_aa: CASSTRDRRLGNTEAFF
cdr3_nt: TGTGCCAGCAGTACACGAGACAGGCGCTTGGGTAACACTGAAGCTTTCTTT

j_call: TRBJ1-3
v_call: TRBV10-2
d_call: .
clone_size: once
cdr3_aa: CASTPGGPSSGNTIYF
cdr3_nt: TGCGCCAGCACCCCCGGGGGACCTTCCTCTGGAAACACCATATATTTT